This passage covers 2 T cell receptor beta chains from one sample sequenced in a study of spatial heterogeneity in lung cancer. Study-level results: Tumors with more nonsynonymous mutations had more expanded intratumoral alpha and beta TCRs.

As for time point: sample taken at primary tumor resection. One entry per CDR3 protein, called by TCRdb with MiXCR from the 5' RACE reads. The sample shows around 12,000 distinct CDR3 sequences, under 7% of them seen only once. No antigen has been identified for these receptors. Source: lung tumor tissue, taken at surgery. The origin of the receptors is a female donor with early-stage non-small cell lung cancer.

This clonotype came up many times. The rearrangement uses TRBV5-4 and TRBJ1-1; D is uncertain. The CDR3 has 14 residues. Deletions cut 2 bases from V and 7 bases from J, with 15 bases between. Per the germline V gene, CDR1 is SGHNT and CDR2 is YYREEE (reference sequence). CDR3 residues: CASSFLGPSGEAFF. As DNA, the CDR3 is TGTGCCAGCAGCTTTCTGGGTCCATCGGGTGAAGCTTTCTTT.

This clonotype was seen repeatedly, ten times or more. The rearrangement joins TRBV6-5 to TRBJ2-7, with a possible D match to TRBD1 (5 bases). Trimming shortened V by 8 bases and J by 1 base, and 12 bases separated the two germline ends. This CDR3 spans 13 amino acids. Germline V gene lookup returns CDR1 MNHEY and CDR2 SVGAGI. The CDR3 DNA sequence: TGTGCCAGCTCCAGGGTGGGGTCCTACGAGCAGTACTTC. It yields the protein CASSRVGSYEQYF.